This T cell receptor beta chain was observed in a study of breast tumors, draining lymph nodes, adjacent tissues. Study results and limitations: Tumor and nontumor repertoires were significantly more similar in luminal-like than in basal-like breast cancer. Data only fit, rather than demonstrated, lymph node origin of most tumor T cells. Data fit most tumor T cells coming from lymph node, expanding in tumor.

The lymph nodes were axillary draining lymph nodes from breast cancer patients. The CDR3 has 14 amino acids. Germline CDR1 MNHEY, CDR2 SVGAGI. V was pared by 0 bases and J by 6 bases, with 10 bases between. Each CDR3 protein is one row after TCRdb ran MiXCR on the multiplex PCR reads. The repertoire includes approximately 89,000 distinct CDR3 sequences, over 25% of them detected once, and over 6.5% sits in the top ten. Many counts were recorded for this clonotype. Antigen unknown. The sequenced sample was axillary lymph node tissue. The sequence was obtained from a female donor with breast cancer. Some clones in this sample may be carry-over from other donors' samples. The chain recombines TRBV6-5 with TRBJ2-3; unclear D gene. In DNA, the CDR3 is TGTGCCAGCAGTTACTCTTTTGCGGCGGATACGCAGTATTTT. Translating it yields CASSYSFAADTQYF.